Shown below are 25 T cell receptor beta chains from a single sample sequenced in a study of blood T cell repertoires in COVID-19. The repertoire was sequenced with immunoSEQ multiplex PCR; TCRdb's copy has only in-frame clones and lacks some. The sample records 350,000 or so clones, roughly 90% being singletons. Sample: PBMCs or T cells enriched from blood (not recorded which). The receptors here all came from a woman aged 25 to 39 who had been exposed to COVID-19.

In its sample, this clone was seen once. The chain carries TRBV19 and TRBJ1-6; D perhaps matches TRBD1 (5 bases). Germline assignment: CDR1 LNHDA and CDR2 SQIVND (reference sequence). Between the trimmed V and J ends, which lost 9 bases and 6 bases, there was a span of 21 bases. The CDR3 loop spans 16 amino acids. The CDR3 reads CASSPGLRTLNSPLHF. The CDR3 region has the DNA TGTGCCAGCTCGCCGGGACTCAGGACGCTTAATTCACCCCTCCACTTT.

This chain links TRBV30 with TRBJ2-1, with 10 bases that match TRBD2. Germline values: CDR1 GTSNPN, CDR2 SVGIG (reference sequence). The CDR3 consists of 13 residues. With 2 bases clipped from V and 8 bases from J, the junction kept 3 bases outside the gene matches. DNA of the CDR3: TGTGCCTGGAGTAGCGGGAGGGGCGATGAGCAGTTCTTC. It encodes CAWSSGRGDEQFF.

In nucleotides, the CDR3 is TGTGCCACCAGCAGAGACGGACTAGCGGTCGCGGGGCGCTACGAGCAGTACTTC. Translation: CATSRDGLAVAGRYEQYF. The chain joins TRBV15 to TRBJ2-7; the match to TRBD2 covers 10 bases. Germline lookup yields CDR1 LNHNV and CDR2 YYDKDF (reference sequence). The CDR3 length is 18 residues. With 0 bases clipped from V and 3 bases from J, the junction kept 11 bases outside the gene matches.

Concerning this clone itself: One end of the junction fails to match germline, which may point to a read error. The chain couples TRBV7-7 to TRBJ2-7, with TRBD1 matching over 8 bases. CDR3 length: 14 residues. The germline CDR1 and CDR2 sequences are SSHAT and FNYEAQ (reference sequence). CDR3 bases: TGTGCTAGCAGCTACGGACAGGGATCCTACGAGCAGTACTTC. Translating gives CASSYGQGSYEQYF.

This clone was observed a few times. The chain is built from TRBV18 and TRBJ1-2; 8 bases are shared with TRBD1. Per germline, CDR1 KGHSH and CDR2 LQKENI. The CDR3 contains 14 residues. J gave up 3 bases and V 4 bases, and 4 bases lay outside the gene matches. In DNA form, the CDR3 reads TGTGCCAGCTCACACCCGACAGGGGACTATGGCTACACCTTC. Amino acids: CASSHPTGDYGYTF.

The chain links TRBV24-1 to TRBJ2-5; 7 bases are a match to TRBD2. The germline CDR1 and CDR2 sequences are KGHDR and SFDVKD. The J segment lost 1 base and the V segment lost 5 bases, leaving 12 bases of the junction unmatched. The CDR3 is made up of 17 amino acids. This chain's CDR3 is CATSVAGAGAVQETQYF. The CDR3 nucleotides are TGTGCCACCAGTGTGGCCGGGGCGGGAGCCGTCCAAGAGACCCAGTACTTC.

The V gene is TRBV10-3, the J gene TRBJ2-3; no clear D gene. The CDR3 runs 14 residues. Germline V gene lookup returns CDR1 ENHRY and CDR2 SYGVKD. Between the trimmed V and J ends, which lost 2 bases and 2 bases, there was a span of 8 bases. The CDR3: CAISEDTFTDTQYF. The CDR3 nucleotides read TGTGCCATCAGTGAGGACACATTCACAGATACGCAGTATTTT.

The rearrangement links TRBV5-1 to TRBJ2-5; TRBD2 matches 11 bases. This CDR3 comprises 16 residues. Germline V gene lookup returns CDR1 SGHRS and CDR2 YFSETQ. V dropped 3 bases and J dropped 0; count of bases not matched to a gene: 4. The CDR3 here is CASSSRGLADQETQYF. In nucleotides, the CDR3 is TGCGCCAGCAGCTCTCGGGGACTAGCGGACCAAGAGACCCAGTACTTC. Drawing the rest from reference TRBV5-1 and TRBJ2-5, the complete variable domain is KAGVTQTPRYLIKTRGQQVTLSCSPISGHRSVSWYQQTPGQGLQFLFEYFSETQRNKGNFPGRFSGRQFSNSRSEMNVSTLELGDSALYLCASSSRGLADQETQYFGPGTRLLVL.

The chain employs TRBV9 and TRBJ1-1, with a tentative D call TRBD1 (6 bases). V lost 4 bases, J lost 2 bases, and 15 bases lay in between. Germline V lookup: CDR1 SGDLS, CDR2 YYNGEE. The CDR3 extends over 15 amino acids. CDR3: CASSLLQGQNTEAFF. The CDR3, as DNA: TGTGCCAGCAGCCTATTACAGGGACAAAACACTGAAGCTTTCTTT.

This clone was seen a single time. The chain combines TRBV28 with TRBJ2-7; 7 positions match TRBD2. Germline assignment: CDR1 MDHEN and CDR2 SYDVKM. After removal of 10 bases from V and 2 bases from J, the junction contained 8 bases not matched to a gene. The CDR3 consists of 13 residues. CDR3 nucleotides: TGTGCCATAGGCCTAGCGGCTACCTACGAGCAGTACTTC. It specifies CAIGLAATYEQYF.

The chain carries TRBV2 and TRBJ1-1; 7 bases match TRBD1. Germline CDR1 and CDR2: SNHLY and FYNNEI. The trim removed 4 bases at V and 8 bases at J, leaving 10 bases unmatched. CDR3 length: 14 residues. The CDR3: CASSAGQGVAEAFF. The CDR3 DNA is TGTGCCAGCAGTGCAGGTCAGGGGGTTGCGGAAGCTTTCTTT.

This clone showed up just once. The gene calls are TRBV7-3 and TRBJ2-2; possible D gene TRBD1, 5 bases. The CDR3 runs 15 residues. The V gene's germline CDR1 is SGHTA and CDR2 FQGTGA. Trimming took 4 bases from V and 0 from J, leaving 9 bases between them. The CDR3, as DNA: TGTGCCAGCAGCTCTCAGGGCACGAACACCGGGGAGCTGTTTTTT. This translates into CASSSQGTNTGELFF.

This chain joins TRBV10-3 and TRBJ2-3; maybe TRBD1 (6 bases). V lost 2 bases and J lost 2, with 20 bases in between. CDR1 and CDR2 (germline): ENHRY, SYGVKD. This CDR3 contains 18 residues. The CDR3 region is CAISEPMGHRGITDTQYF. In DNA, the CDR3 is TGTGCCATCAGTGAGCCAATGGGACATAGGGGCATCACAGATACGCAGTATTTT.

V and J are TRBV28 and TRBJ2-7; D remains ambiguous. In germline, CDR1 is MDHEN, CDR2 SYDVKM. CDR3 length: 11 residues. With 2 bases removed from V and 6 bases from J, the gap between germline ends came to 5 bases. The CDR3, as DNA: TGTGCCAGCAGTTTACCGGGCGAGCAGTACTTC. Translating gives CASSLPGEQYF.

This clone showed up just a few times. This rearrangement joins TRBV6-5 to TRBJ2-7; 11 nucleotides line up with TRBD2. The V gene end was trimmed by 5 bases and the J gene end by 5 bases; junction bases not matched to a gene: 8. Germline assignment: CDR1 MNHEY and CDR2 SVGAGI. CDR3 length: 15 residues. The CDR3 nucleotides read TGTGCCAGCAGTCAAACTAGCGGGAGAAGCGACGAGCAGTACTTC. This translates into CASSQTSGRSDEQYF.

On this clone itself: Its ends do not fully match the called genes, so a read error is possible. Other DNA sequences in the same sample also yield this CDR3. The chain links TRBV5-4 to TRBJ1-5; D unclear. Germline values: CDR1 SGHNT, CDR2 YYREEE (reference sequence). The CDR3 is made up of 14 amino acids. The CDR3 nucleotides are TGTGCCAGCAGTTTGGCGGGAGGGAATCAGCCCCAGCATTTT. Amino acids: CASSLAGGNQPQHF. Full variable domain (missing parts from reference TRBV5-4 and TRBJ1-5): ETGVTQSPTHLIKTRGQQVTLRCSSQSGHNTVSWYQQALGQGPQFIFQYYREEENGRGNFPPRFSGLQFPNYSSELNVNALELDDSALYLCASSLAGGNQPQHFGDGTRLSIL.

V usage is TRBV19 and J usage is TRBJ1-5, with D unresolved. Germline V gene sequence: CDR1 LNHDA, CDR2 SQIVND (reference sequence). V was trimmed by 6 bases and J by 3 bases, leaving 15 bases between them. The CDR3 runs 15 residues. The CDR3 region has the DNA TGTGCCAGTAGCCTAGAGCGGGCACTCAATCAGCCCCAGCATTTT. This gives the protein CASSLERALNQPQHF.

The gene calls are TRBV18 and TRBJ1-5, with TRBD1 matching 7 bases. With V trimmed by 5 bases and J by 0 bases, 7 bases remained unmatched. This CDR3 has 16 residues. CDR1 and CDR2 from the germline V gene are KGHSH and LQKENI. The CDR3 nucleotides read TGTGCCAGCTCAAGAGGGACAGCCTCTAGCAATCAGCCCCAGCATTTT. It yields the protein CASSRGTASSNQPQHF.

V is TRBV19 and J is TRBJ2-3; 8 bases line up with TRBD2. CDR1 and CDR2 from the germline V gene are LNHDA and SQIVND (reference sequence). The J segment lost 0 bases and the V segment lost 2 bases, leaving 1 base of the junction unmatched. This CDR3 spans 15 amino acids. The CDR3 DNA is TGTGCCAGTAGTATAATAGCGGGGAGCACAGATACGCAGTATTTT. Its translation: CASSIIAGSTDTQYF.

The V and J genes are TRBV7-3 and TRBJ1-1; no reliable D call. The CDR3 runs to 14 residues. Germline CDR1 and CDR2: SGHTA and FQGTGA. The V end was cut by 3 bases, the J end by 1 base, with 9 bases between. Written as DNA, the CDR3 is TGTGCCAGCAGCTTTCGGGCGGGGAACACTGAAGCTTTCTTT. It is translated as CASSFRAGNTEAFF. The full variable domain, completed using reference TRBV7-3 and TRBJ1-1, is GAGVSQTPSNKVTEKGKYVELRCDPISGHTALYWYRQSLGQGPEFLIYFQGTGAADDSGLPNDRFFAVRPEGSVSTLKIQRTERGDSAVYLCASSFRAGNTEAFFGQGTRLTVV.

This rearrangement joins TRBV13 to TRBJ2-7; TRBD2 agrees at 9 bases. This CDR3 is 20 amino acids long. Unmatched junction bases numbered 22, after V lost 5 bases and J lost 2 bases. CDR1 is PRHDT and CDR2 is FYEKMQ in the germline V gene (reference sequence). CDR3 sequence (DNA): TGTGCCAGCAGCCCTCCGACAGGGATCATGACTAGCGGAGGGACCTACGAGCAGTACTTC. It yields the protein CASSPPTGIMTSGGTYEQYF.

CDR3 region: CASSPPDSLNTEAFF. As DNA, the CDR3 is TGTGCCAGCAGCCCGCCGGACAGCCTGAACACTGAAGCTTTCTTT. The chain has TRBV9 and TRBJ1-1, with D possibly being TRBD1 (6 bases). Germline CDR1 SGDLS, CDR2 YYNGEE. The germline V and J ends were trimmed by 4 bases and 0 bases, with 13 bases remaining between them. This CDR3 comprises 15 residues.

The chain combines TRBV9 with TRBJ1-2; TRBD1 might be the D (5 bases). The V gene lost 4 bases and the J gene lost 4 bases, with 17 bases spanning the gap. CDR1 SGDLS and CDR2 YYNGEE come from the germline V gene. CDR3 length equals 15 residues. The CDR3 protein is CASSPEAGLGYGYTF. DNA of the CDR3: TGTGCCAGCAGCCCTGAGGCGGGGCTCGGCTATGGCTACACCTTC. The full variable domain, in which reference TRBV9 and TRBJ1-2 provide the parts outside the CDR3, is DSGVTQTPKHLITATGQRVTLRCSPRSGDLSVYWYQQSLDQGLQFLIQYYNGEERAKGNILERFSAQQFPDLHSELNLSSLELGDSALYFCASSPEAGLGYGYTFGSGTRLTVV.

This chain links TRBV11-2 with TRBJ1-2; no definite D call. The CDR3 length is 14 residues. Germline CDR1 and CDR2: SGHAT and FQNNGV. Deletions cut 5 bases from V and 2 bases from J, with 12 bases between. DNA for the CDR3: TGTGCCAGCAGCGCCGCCTCGGTAAACTATGGCTACACCTTC. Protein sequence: CASSAASVNYGYTF. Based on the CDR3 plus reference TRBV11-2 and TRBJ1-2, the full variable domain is EAGVAQSPRYKIIEKRQSVAFWCNPISGHATLYWYQQILGQGPKLLIQFQNNGVVDDSQLPKDRFSAERLKGVDSTLKIQPAKLEDSAVYLCASSAASVNYGYTFGSGTRLTVV.

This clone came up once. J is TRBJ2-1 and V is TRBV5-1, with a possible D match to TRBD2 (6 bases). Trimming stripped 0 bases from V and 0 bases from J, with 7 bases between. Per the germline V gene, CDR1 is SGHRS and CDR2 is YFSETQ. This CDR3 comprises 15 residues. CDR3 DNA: TGCGCCAGCAGCTTGGCGGGAGCCTCCTACAATGAGCAGTTCTTC. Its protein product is CASSLAGASYNEQFF.